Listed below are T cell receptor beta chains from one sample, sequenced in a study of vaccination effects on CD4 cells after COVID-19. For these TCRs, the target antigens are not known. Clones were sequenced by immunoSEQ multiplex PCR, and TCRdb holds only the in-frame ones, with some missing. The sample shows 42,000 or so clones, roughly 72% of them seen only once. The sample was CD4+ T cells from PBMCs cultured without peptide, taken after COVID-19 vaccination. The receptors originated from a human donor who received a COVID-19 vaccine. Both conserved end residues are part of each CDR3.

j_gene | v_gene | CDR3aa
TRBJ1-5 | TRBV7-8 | CASSPGIPILFKLSNQPQHF
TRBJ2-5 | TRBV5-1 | CASSWDSPETQYF
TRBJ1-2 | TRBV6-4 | CASSARQGLIHYGYTF
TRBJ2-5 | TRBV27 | CASRGTGQETQYF
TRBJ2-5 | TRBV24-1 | CATSDTGTGGQETQYF
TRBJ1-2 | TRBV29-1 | CSVDGQGAGYGYTF
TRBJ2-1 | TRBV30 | CAWSPTGAFYNEQFF
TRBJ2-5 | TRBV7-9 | CASSLASGAETQYF
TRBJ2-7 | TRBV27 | CASGRRGTYEQYF
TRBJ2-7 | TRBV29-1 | CSVDLAETYEQYF
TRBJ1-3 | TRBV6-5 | CASSPTGVGNTIYF
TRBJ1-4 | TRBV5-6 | CASRGSGEKLFF
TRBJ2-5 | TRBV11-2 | CASSLQGTTQETQYF
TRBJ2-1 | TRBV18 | CASSPSSRGSMTNEQFF
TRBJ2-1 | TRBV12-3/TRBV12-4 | CASSVYNEQFF
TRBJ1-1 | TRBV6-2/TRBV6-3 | CASSYLGAGAFF
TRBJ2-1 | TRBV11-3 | CASSLGVTGAGNEQFF
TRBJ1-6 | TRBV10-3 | CATLDSYNSPLHF
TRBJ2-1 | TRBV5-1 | CASSLEARSEAEQFF
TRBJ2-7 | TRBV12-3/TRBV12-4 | CASSLRVAYEQYF
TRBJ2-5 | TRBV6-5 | CASSYSIKETQYF
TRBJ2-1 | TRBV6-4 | CASSPGSSYNEQFF
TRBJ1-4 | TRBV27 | CASSLGRFDEKLFF
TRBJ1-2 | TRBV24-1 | CATEGPHGYTF
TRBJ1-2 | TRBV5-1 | CASSLWGTGFGYTF
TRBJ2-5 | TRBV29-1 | CSLRGWGKETQYF
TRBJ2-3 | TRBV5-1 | CASSLGLGSGVTDTQYF
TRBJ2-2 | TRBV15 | CATSRVFRREDGELFF
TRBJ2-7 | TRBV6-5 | CASNPDIGLEQYF
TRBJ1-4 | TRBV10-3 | CAISPTEGEKLFF
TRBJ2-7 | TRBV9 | CASSANSYEQYF
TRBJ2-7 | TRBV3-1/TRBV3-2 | CASSHSGQGDHEQYF
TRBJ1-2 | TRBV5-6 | CASSLGTVYGYTF
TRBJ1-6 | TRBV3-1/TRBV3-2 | CASSQESVTNSPLHF
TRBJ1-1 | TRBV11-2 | CASSRTGDMEAFF
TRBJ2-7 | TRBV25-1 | CASSEKGTTYEQYF
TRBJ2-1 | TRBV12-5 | CASGLSRDPYNEQFF